A selection of T cell receptor beta chains follows, all from one sample in a study of cytomegalovirus exposure and HLA in healthy donors. TCRdb's copy holds only in-frame clones and misses some; the assay was immunoSEQ multiplex PCR. The sample gives 110,000 to 150,000 clones, about 94% of which show up once; about 2% is in the top ten. The source material was PBMCs. Every receptor here comes from a man aged 18 to 30 in good health and CMV-seropositive. Each CDR3 is given with its conserved first and last residue. The D gene is left open where the match is weak.

TRBJ1-4,TRBV28,16,NA,CASSSPNRVANEKLFF,TGTGCCAGCAGCTCCCCTAACAGGGTTGCTAATGAAAAACTGTTTTTT
TRBJ2-1,TRBV13,16,NA,CASSLEGAEIYNEQFF,TGTGCCAGCAGCTTAGAAGGAGCGGAGATCTACAATGAGCAGTTCTTC
TRBJ1-5,TRBV19,15,NA,CASSDQGLSNQPQHF,TGTGCCAGTAGCGACCAGGGTCTGAGCAATCAGCCCCAGCATTTT
TRBJ1-2,TRBV6-1,13,TRBD1,CASRTGVDGGYTF,TGTGCCAGCAGGACAGGGGTTGACGGTGGCTACACCTTC
TRBJ2-3,TRBV9,14,NA,CASSVSIRTDTQYF,TGTGCCAGCAGCGTAAGTATCCGGACAGATACGCAGTATTTT
TRBJ2-3,TRBV7-9,14,TRBD2,CASSLTGLGDTQYF,TGTGCCAGCAGCTTGACGGGACTAGGGGATACGCAGTATTTT
TRBJ2-7,TRBV7-2,11,NA,CASSVTLEQYF,TGTGCCAGCAGCGTGACTCTCGAGCAGTACTTC
TRBJ2-5,TRBV5-1,15,TRBD2,CASSLGEGLNRDQYF,TGCGCCAGCAGCTTAGGGGAGGGACTAAATCGCGACCAGTACTTC
TRBJ2-7,TRBV18,15,TRBD2,CASSLSWLAGREQYF,TGTGCCAGCTCACTTTCCTGGCTAGCGGGACGCGAGCAGTACTTC
TRBJ2-7,TRBV5-4,15,NA,CASSSGIPRGYEQYF,TGTGCCAGCAGCTCCGGGATTCCTCGGGGCTACGAGCAGTACTTC
TRBJ1-2,TRBV30,11,NA,CAHQGTYGYTF,TGTGCCCACCAGGGTACCTATGGCTACACCTTC
TRBJ1-2,TRBV27,10,TRBD1,CASRFFDRGF,TGTGCCAGTCGGTTCTTTGACAGGGGCTTC
TRBJ2-7,TRBV7-9,16,NA,CASSLSGTPASYEQYF,TGTGCCAGCAGCTTAAGCGGTACCCCCGCCTCCTACGAGCAGTACTTC
TRBJ2-7,TRBV28,16,TRBD2,CASSLLWASGIYEQYF,TGTGCCAGCAGTTTACTTTGGGCTAGCGGGATATACGAGCAGTACTTC
TRBJ2-1,TRBV6-6,15,TRBD2,CASSDGLAGYNEQFF,TGTGCCAGCAGTGACGGACTAGCGGGGTACAATGAGCAGTTCTTC
TRBJ2-5,TRBV9,15,TRBD2,CASSVRGGPGETQYF,TGTGCCAGCAGCGTACGGGGGGGCCCGGGGGAGACCCAGTACTTC
TRBJ2-7,TRBV5-6,14,TRBD1,CASSSLTGVNEQYF,TGTGCCAGCAGTTCCCTGACAGGGGTCAACGAGCAGTACTTC
TRBJ2-1,TRBV7-9,15,TRBD2,CASSSPSGRANEQFF,TGTGCCAGCAGCTCACCTAGCGGGAGGGCTAATGAGCAGTTCTTC
TRBJ2-5,TRBV5-1,16,TRBD2,CASSRGLAERQETQYF,TGCGCCAGCAGCCGGGGACTAGCGGAGAGACAAGAGACCCAGTACTTC
TRBJ1-1,TRBV9,15,NA,CASSVVERLNTEAFF,TGTGCCAGCAGCGTAGTGGAGAGGCTTAACACTGAAGCTTTCTTT
TRBJ1-5,TRBV6-6,14,TRBD1,CASSFGTGNQPQHF,TGTGCCAGCAGTTTCGGGACAGGTAATCAGCCCCAGCATTTT
TRBJ1-6,TRBV28,17,TRBD1,CASSPTPGTGSNSPLHF,TGTGCCAGCAGTCCAACTCCCGGGACAGGGTCTAATTCACCCCTCCACTTT
TRBJ2-1,TRBV4-2,17,TRBD2,CASRPGNGASGRDEQFF,TGTGCCAGCAGACCCGGGAACGGGGCTAGCGGGAGAGATGAGCAGTTCTTC
TRBJ2-1,TRBV28,20,TRBD2,CASSSLLDWTSGGSYNEQFF,TGTGCCAGCAGTAGCCTACTTGACTGGACTAGCGGGGGCTCCTACAATGAGCAGTTCTTC
TRBJ1-2,TRBV28,13,NA,CASSLGHFLGYTF,TGTGCCAGCAGTTTGGGACATTTTCTCGGCTACACCTTC
TRBJ2-3,TRBV2,15,TRBD2,CASSALTSGGGTQYF,TGTGCCAGCAGTGCCTTGACTAGCGGGGGGGGTACGCAGTATTTT